Presented here are 10 T cell receptor beta chains from one specimen sequenced in a study of shared clonotypes between healthy human individuals. Positively selected for CCR7, the CD45RO-negative cells used as naive CD8 cells excluded terminally differentiated effector memory CD45RA+ cells. Repertoires were generated with immunoSEQ multiplex PCR, while TCRdb's copy carries only in-frame clones and drops some. The sample gives about 2,200,000 clones, roughly 91% of which show up once; roughly 1.8% is in the top ten. What was sequenced was naive CD8+ T cells from PBMCs. These receptors all come from a man aged 18-30 years in good health. Some clones in this sample may be carry-over from other donors' samples.

The chain has TRBV27 and TRBJ2-3; 8 bases map to TRBD1. Germline V gene data show CDR1 as MNHEY and CDR2 as SMNVEV (reference sequence). CDR3 length equals 15 residues. V lost 4 bases to trimming and J lost 4 bases; unmatched junction nucleotides: 7. The CDR3 spells CASSSGQGQADTQYF. As DNA, the CDR3 is TGTGCCAGCAGTTCTGGACAGGGTCAGGCAGATACGCAGTATTTT.

For the CDR3, the DNA is TGCGCCAGCTCGAACGACAAGGACGGATTTATGAACACTGAAGCTTTCTTT. This sequence encodes CASSNDKDGFMNTEAFF. J is TRBJ1-1 and V is TRBV5-1; D gene uncertain. Germline V gene lookup returns CDR1 SGHRS and CDR2 YFSETQ. The CDR3 sequence is 17 residues long. The V and J ends lost 7 bases and 0 bases respectively, with 22 bases between them.

This rearrangement joins TRBV13 to TRBJ2-7; no firm D call. The germline gives CDR1 PRHDT, CDR2 FYEKMQ (reference sequence). V was pared by 5 bases and J by 7 bases, with 15 bases between. This CDR3 region has 13 residues. In DNA, the CDR3 is TGTGCCAGCAGCACTAACGGCGGCTGGGAGCAGTACTTC. It translates to CASSTNGGWEQYF. The variable domain in full, with the rest retrieved from reference TRBV13 and TRBJ2-7, is AAGVIQSPRHLIKEKRETATLKCYPIPRHDTVYWYQQGPGQDPQFLISFYEKMQSDKGSIPDRFSAQQFSDYHSELNMSSLELGDSALYFCASSTNGGWEQYFGPGTRLTVT.

The gene calls are TRBV19 and TRBJ1-1, with TRBD1 as a possible D gene (6 bases). The CDR3 is 11 residues long. Trimming shortened V by 7 bases and J by 8 bases, and 11 bases separated the two germline ends. CDR1 is LNHDA, CDR2 SQIVND, per germline (reference sequence). CDR3 sequence reads: CASNGGLEAFF. CDR3 in DNA: TGTGCCAGTAATGGGGGGCTGGAAGCTTTCTTT. The variable domain in full, with the rest retrieved from reference TRBV19 and TRBJ1-1, is DGGITQSPKYLFRKEGQNVTLSCEQNLNHDAMYWYRQDPGQGLRLIYYSQIVNDFQKGDIAEGYSVSREKKESFPLTVTSAQKNPTAFYLCASNGGLEAFFGQGTRLTVV.

The chain joins TRBV9 to TRBJ2-1; 7 nucleotides agree with TRBD1. Germline V lookup: CDR1 SGDLS, CDR2 YYNGEE. V lost 5 bases to trimming and J lost 1 base; unmatched junction nucleotides: 3. The CDR3 spans 14 residues. CDR3 sequence: CASSGDRSYNEQFF. The CDR3 bases are TGTGCCAGCAGTGGGGACAGATCCTACAATGAGCAGTTCTTC.

The chain uses TRBV7-9 and TRBJ2-3; TRBD1 is a possible D gene (7 bases). The V end was cut by 5 bases, the J end by 4 bases, with 13 bases between. Germline V lookup: CDR1 SEHNR, CDR2 FQNEAQ (reference sequence). The CDR3 consists of 14 residues. CDR3: CASSTGDLADTQYF. The DNA of the CDR3 is TGTGCCAGCAGCACAGGGGACTTGGCAGATACGCAGTATTTT.

This clone was observed once. The rearrangement joins TRBV4-1 to TRBJ2-1, with D maybe TRBD1 (6 bases). There are 17 residues in the CDR3. CDR1 MGHRA and CDR2 YSYEKL come from the germline V gene. V was pared by 1 base and J by 4 bases, with 17 bases between. CDR3 DNA sequence: TGCGCCAGCAGCCAAGTCCTCCTAACCACAGGGTACAATGAGCAGTTCTTC. Its protein is CASSQVLLTTGYNEQFF.

The rearrangement links TRBV19 to TRBJ2-1; TRBD2 matches at 15 bases. Germline loops: CDR1 LNHDA, CDR2 SQIVND (reference sequence). This CDR3 is built from 20 residues. V lost 5 bases to trimming and J lost 0 bases; unmatched junction nucleotides: 11. The chain's CDR3 is CASSPGTSGRFRYSYNEQFF. The CDR3 region has the DNA TGTGCCAGTAGTCCAGGGACTAGCGGGAGGTTCAGGTACTCCTACAATGAGCAGTTCTTC.

This rearrangement joins TRBV7-9 to TRBJ2-7, with D perhaps matching TRBD1 (6 bases). The CDR3 has 12 residues. The germline V gene has CDR1 SEHNR and CDR2 FQNEAQ (reference sequence). Trimming took 5 bases from V and 5 from J, leaving 10 bases between them. CDR3: CASSIRGDEQYF. Written as DNA, the CDR3 is TGTGCCAGCAGCATCAGGGGCGACGAGCAGTACTTC.

The chain combines TRBV19 with TRBJ2-4; the D gene is possibly TRBD1 (5 bases). This CDR3 region has 15 residues. Germline CDR1 and CDR2: LNHDA and SQIVND (reference sequence). V lost 6 bases, J lost 2 bases, and 14 bases lay in between. CDR3: CASRKQVVSKNIQYF. CDR3 DNA sequence: TGTGCCAGTAGGAAACAGGTTGTTTCCAAAAACATTCAGTACTTC. Combining the CDR3 with reference TRBV19 and TRBJ2-4 gives the whole variable domain DGGITQSPKYLFRKEGQNVTLSCEQNLNHDAMYWYRQDPGQGLRLIYYSQIVNDFQKGDIAEGYSVSREKKESFPLTVTSAQKNPTAFYLCASRKQVVSKNIQYFGAGTRLSVL.